This is a list of T cell receptor beta chains from one sample in a study of cytomegalovirus exposure and HLA in healthy donors. Clones were sequenced by immunoSEQ multiplex PCR, and TCRdb holds only the in-frame ones, with some missing. The sample records about 180,000 clones, roughly 85% being singletons. Sequenced material: PBMCs. These receptors were collected from a young man in good health and CMV-seropositive. Both conserved end residues are part of each CDR3. The D gene is left open where the match is weak. Where a row states a size, it is once, few, many or the class of an expanded clone; other rows omit it.

>TRBJ2-5|11|NA|TRBV30|NA
TGTGCCTGGAGCCTTCAAGAGACCCAGTACTTC
CAWSLQETQYF
>TRBJ2-1|12|NA|TRBV9|NA
TGTGCCAGCAGCGGGGGGCGTAATGAGCAGTTCTTC
CASSGGRNEQFF
>TRBJ2-5|18|TRBD1|TRBV5-4|NA
TGTGCCAGCAGGCGGCAGACAGGGGGCCTCCCGTACCAAGAGACCCAGTACTTC
CASRRQTGGLPYQETQYF
>TRBJ2-1|18|NA|TRBV4-1|NA
TGCGCCAGCAGCCAATGGGGCGGGGCCCCCTTATTCTACAATGAGCAGTTCTTC
CASSQWGGAPLFYNEQFF
>TRBJ2-3|17|TRBD2|TRBV11-2|NA
TGTGCCAGCAGCTTAGATCCTAGCGGGGGCCTAGGGGATACGCAGTATTTT
CASSLDPSGGLGDTQYF
>TRBJ2-5|13|NA|TRBV5-6|NA
TGTGCCAGCAGCTTGGGGCTGGAAGAGACCCAGTACTTC
CASSLGLEETQYF
>TRBJ2-3|15|TRBD1|TRBV30|NA
TGTGCCTGTAGAAAGGGACAGACTAGCACAGATACGCAGTATTTT
CACRKGQTSTDTQYF
>TRBJ1-1|13|NA|TRBV5-6|NA
TGTGCCAGCAGCTTGTATGGGGAGACTGAAGCTTTCTTT
CASSLYGETEAFF
>TRBJ1-5|14|NA|TRBV9|NA
TGTGCCAGCAGCGTAGATGGCTTGAATCAGCCCCAGCATTTT
CASSVDGLNQPQHF
>TRBJ2-6|16|NA|TRBV5-1|NA
TGCGCCAGCAGCTTGGGACAGTTTTCTGGGGCCAACGTCCTGACTTTC
CASSLGQFSGANVLTF
>TRBJ1-1|14|NA|TRBV4-1|NA
TGCGCCAGCAGCCAAGATACAAGAAACACTGAAGCTTTCTTT
CASSQDTRNTEAFF
>TRBJ2-3|14|NA|TRBV11-3|NA
TGTGCCAGCAGCTTCGGGACTAGCACAGATACGCAGTATTTT
CASSFGTSTDTQYF
>TRBJ2-7|15|NA|TRBV2|NA
TGTGCCAGCAGGGGCAACCGGGACATAACCTACGAGCAGTACTTC
CASRGNRDITYEQYF
>TRBJ2-1|11|NA|TRBV6-1|NA
TGTGCCGCTGCCGTCAGCAATGAGCAGTTCTTC
CAAAVSNEQFF
>TRBJ2-7|16|TRBD1|TRBV5-4|NA
TGTGCCAGCAGCCCCGGACAGGCCCCGTACTCCTACGAGCAGTACTTC
CASSPGQAPYSYEQYF
>TRBJ2-1|17|TRBD2|TRBV19|NA
TGTGCCAGTAGTACCTGGACTAGCGGGAGGGGGTACAATGAGCAGTTCTTC
CASSTWTSGRGYNEQFF
>TRBJ1-3|16|NA|TRBV4-1|NA
TGCGCCAGCAGCCAACATGGGCCGGGACTACCAAACACCATATATTTT
CASSQHGPGLPNTIYF
>TRBJ1-2|14|TRBD1|TRBV28|few
TGTGCCAGCAGCCCGACAGGGGCCCGCTATGGCTACACCTTC
CASSPTGARYGYTF
>TRBJ2-5|16|TRBD1|TRBV4-1|NA
TGCGCCAGCAGCCCGAGGTTGACAGGGGTCCAAGAGACCCAGTACTTC
CASSPRLTGVQETQYF
>TRBJ1-4|14|NA|TRBV5-1|NA
TGCGCCAGCAGCTTGGCGGGGTTTGGTGAAAAACTGTTTTTT
CASSLAGFGEKLFF
>TRBJ1-2|14|NA|TRBV25-1|few
TGTGCCAGCAGTGATGGAAGGAGCAACTATGGCTACACCTTC
CASSDGRSNYGYTF
>TRBJ1-2|14|TRBD1|TRBV7-9|NA
TGTGCCAGCAGCTTAGAAGACAGGGCCTATGGCTACACCTTC
CASSLEDRAYGYTF
>TRBJ1-1|14|NA|TRBV7-8|NA
TGTGCCAGCAGCTTATCGAACATGAACACTGAAGCTTTCTTT
CASSLSNMNTEAFF
>TRBJ2-2|15|NA|TRBV9|NA
TGTGCCAGCAGCGTAGTGGCAGGGCGGACCGGGGAGCTGTTTTTT
CASSVVAGRTGELFF
>TRBJ2-1|13|NA|TRBV30|NA
TGTGCCTGGAATTGGGGGGATTATAATGAGCAGTTCTTC
CAWNWGDYNEQFF
>TRBJ1-1|15|TRBD1|TRBV5-1|NA
TGCGCCAGCAGCTGGGTGGGGACAGGGAACACTGAAGCTTTCTTT
CASSWVGTGNTEAFF
>TRBJ1-1|13|NA|TRBV6-5|NA
TGTGCCATTGGACAGAAACCGAGGACTGAAGCTTTCTTT
CAIGQKPRTEAFF
>TRBJ1-2|15|TRBD1|TRBV19|NA
TGTGCCAGTAGTGGTCTTGGGCAGGGGGCGCGAGGCTACACCTTC
CASSGLGQGARGYTF
>TRBJ1-5|15|NA|TRBV2|NA
TGTGCCAGCAGAGAAGAAGCCGGTAGCAATCAGCCCCAGCATTTT
CASREEAGSNQPQHF
>TRBJ2-1|14|TRBD2|TRBV30|NA
TGTGCCTGGGCCTCTTGGGGCGGGAGTGACGAGCAGTTCTTC
CAWASWGGSDEQFF
>TRBJ2-7|16|TRBD2|TRBV5-6|NA
TGTGCCAGCAGCTTGTTAAGTGGACTAGCGCCCTACGAGCAGTACTTC
CASSLLSGLAPYEQYF
>TRBJ2-1|16|TRBD2|TRBV6-5|NA
TGTGCCAGCAGTTACGCGGCGGGAGGGGCGTACAATGAGCAGTTCTTC
CASSYAAGGAYNEQFF
>TRBJ1-1|17|NA|TRBV4-1|NA
TGCGCCAGCAGCCAACTCGGGTTAAAGGGGCGGAACACTGAAGCTTTCTTT
CASSQLGLKGRNTEAFF
>TRBJ2-5|18|TRBD2|TRBV5-4|once
TGTGCCAGCAGCCCTGGACTAGCGGGAGGGGGGACCCGGGAGACCCAGTACTTC
CASSPGLAGGGTRETQYF
>TRBJ2-7|14|TRBD1|TRBV27|once
TGTGCCAGCACTCCGGGACAGGGGAACTACGAGCAGTACTTC
CASTPGQGNYEQYF
>TRBJ2-4|17|NA|TRBV9|NA
TGTGCCAGCAGCGTAGACTCCGGGACACTAGCCAAAAACATTCAGTACTTC
CASSVDSGTLAKNIQYF
>TRBJ1-2|18|NA|TRBV19|NA
TGTGCCAGTAGTATCCTCCCTGAAGTTTGGGGCCCGGTTAGGGGCTACACCTTC
CASSILPEVWGPVRGYTF
>TRBJ1-2|16|NA|TRBV19|NA
TGTGCCAGTAGTATCGGAGGGATTGGCTTCAACTATGGCTACACCTTC
CASSIGGIGFNYGYTF
>TRBJ2-3|13|NA|TRBV7-9|NA
TGTGCCAGCAGCTCAGATTTCACAGATACGCAGTATTTT
CASSSDFTDTQYF
>TRBJ2-1|13|NA|TRBV9|NA
TGTGCCAGCAGCGTAATCCCTAACAATGAGCAGTTCTTC
CASSVIPNNEQFF
>TRBJ1-4|15|NA|TRBV28|NA
TGTGCCAGCAGTTCCGAGCAGTTGTACAGGGAAAAACTGTTTTTT
CASSSEQLYREKLFF
>TRBJ2-7|13|NA|TRBV5-1|NA
TGCGCCAGCAGCTTGTCGGGGGACTACGAGCAGTACTTC
CASSLSGDYEQYF
>TRBJ2-3|15|NA|TRBV6-1|NA
TGTGCCAGCAGTGCGACAGCCGCAAGCACAGATACGCAGTATTTT
CASSATAASTDTQYF
>TRBJ1-2|14|TRBD1|TRBV28|NA
TGTGCCAGCAGTTTAGGGACAGGGAATGGAGGCTACACCTTC
CASSLGTGNGGYTF
>TRBJ2-5|13|NA|TRBV5-6|NA
TGTGCCAGCAGCTTGGCAGGGGTAGAGACCCAGTACTTC
CASSLAGVETQYF
>TRBJ1-5|15|TRBD1|TRBV5-1|NA
TGCGCCAGCAGCTCAACAGGGGACAGCAATCAGCCCCAGCATTTT
CASSSTGDSNQPQHF
>TRBJ1-5|13|NA|TRBV6-6|NA
TGTGCCAGCCGGGGGGACGGTAATCAGCCCCAGCATTTT
CASRGDGNQPQHF
>TRBJ2-1|15|NA|TRBV9|few
TGTGCCAGCAGCCCGGAGACTTACAAAAACAATGAGCAGTTCTTC
CASSPETYKNNEQFF
>TRBJ2-7|13|TRBD2|TRBV30|NA
TGTGCCTGGAGTCGGGGAGGGCTCTACGAGCAGTACTTC
CAWSRGGLYEQYF
>TRBJ2-2|14|NA|TRBV6-6|NA
TGTGCCAGCAGTCTACAGGGTAGCACCGGGGAGCTGTTTTTT
CASSLQGSTGELFF
>TRBJ1-1|14|NA|TRBV30|NA
TGTGCCTCCGCCGCCTCGCAGGCGAACACTGAAGCTTTCTTT
CASAASQANTEAFF
>TRBJ2-3|15|TRBD1|TRBV11-2|NA
TGTGCCAGCAGGCCAGGGGGTCGACGGTCGGGTACGCAGTATTTT
CASRPGGRRSGTQYF
>TRBJ1-3|15|NA|TRBV7-9|NA
TGTGCCAGCAGCTTAGCAGGGGCGGCGGGAAACACCATATATTTT
CASSLAGAAGNTIYF
>TRBJ2-1|13|NA|TRBV6-5|NA
TGTGCCAGCAGTCTCTCCCCTAGGAATGAGCAGTTCTTC
CASSLSPRNEQFF
>TRBJ2-7|13|TRBD2|TRBV11-2|NA
TGTGCCAGCAGCCGCAGCGGGAATCCCGAGCAGTACTTC
CASSRSGNPEQYF
>TRBJ1-2|16|NA|TRBV5-1|NA
TGCGCCAGCCGAGAATGGCAGGGGATCTTTAACTATGGCTACACCTTC
CASREWQGIFNYGYTF
>TRBJ2-5|14|NA|TRBV7-6|NA
TGTGCCAGCAGCTTTTGGGCCCTACAAGAGACCCAGTACTTC
CASSFWALQETQYF